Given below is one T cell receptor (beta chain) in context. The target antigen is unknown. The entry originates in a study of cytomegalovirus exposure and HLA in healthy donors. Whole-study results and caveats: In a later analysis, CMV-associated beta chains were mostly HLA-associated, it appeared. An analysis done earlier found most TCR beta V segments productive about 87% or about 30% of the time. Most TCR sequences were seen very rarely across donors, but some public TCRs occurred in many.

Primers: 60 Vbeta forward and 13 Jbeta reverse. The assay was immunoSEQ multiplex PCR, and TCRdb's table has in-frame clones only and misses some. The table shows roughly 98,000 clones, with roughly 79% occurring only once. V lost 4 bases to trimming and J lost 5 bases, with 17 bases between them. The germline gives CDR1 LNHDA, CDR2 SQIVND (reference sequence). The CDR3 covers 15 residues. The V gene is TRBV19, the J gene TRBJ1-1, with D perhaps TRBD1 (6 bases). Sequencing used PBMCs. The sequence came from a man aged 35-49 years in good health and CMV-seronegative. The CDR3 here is CASSSRVGGGTEAFF. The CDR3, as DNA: TGTGCCAGTAGTAGCCGAGTGGGAGGGGGAACTGAAGCTTTCTTT.